The 13 T cell receptor beta chains presented below share a single source sample, sequenced in a study of T cell responses to AZD1222 COVID-19 vaccine. Method: immunoSEQ multiplex PCR; TCRdb's copy keeps in-frame clones and lacks some. The sample yields roughly 160,000 clones, over 85% seen once. Material: peripheral blood, obtained on day 0 of AZD1222 vaccination. These receptors all stem from an adult in good health.

This clone came up once. The chain combines TRBV7-3 with TRBJ1-6; 9 bases map to TRBD1. CDR3 length: 15 residues. V shed 3 bases and J 5 bases; nucleotides not matched to a gene: 2. CDR1 and CDR2 from the germline V gene are SGHTA and FQGTGA. Here the CDR3 DNA reads TGTGCCAGCAGCTTTGGACAGGGGAATAATTCACCCCTCCACTTT. It is translated as CASSFGQGNNSPLHF.

The V gene is TRBV4-1, the J gene TRBJ2-2, with 9 bases matching TRBD1. The CDR3 length is 19 residues. Germline V gene sequence: CDR1 MGHRA, CDR2 YSYEKL. V lost 2 bases to trimming and J lost 7 bases; unmatched junction nucleotides: 17. DNA for the CDR3: TGCGCCAGCAGCCAACCCCGCTCATGGGGGACAGGGATGATCGGGGAGCTGTTTTTT. Translation: CASSQPRSWGTGMIGELFF.

V is TRBV14 and J is TRBJ2-7; perhaps TRBD1 as D (6 bases). Trimming left V 4 bases short and J 3 bases short, with 16 bases between. Germline V lookup: CDR1 SGHDN, CDR2 FVKESK. CDR3 length equals 15 residues. CDR3: CASSRSRTEFYEQYF. Here the CDR3 DNA reads TGTGCCAGCAGCCGATCAAGGACAGAGTTCTACGAGCAGTACTTC.

The rearrangement joins TRBV21-1 to TRBJ1-2. TRBV21-1 is given as a pseudogene. The CDR3 has 13 amino acids. CDR3 sequence reads: CANPATTNYGYTF. The CDR3, as DNA: TGTGCCAACCCAGCAACAACTAACTATGGCTACACCTTC.

The chain has TRBV30 and TRBJ2-3; D not resolved. Per the germline V gene, CDR1 is GTSNPN and CDR2 is SVGIG (reference sequence). Trimming pared 0 bases from V and 0 bases from J, leaving 7 bases between. This CDR3 has 14 residues. The CDR3 sequence: CAWSVGWSTDTQYF. CDR3 DNA: TGTGCCTGGAGTGTCGGGTGGAGCACAGATACGCAGTATTTT.

The rearrangement joins TRBV18 to TRBJ2-4, with TRBD1 identical over 8 bases. J was trimmed by 6 bases and V by 4 bases; bases with no gene match: 14. Germline V gives CDR1 KGHSH, CDR2 LQKENI. CDR3 length equals 17 residues. The CDR3 DNA is TGTGCCAGCTCACTCAGGACAGGGCTGCGGTTCGGAAACATTCAGTACTTC. Its translation is CASSLRTGLRFGNIQYF.

V gene TRBV27 combines with J gene TRBJ1-6; D not certain. CDR1 is MNHEY and CDR2 is SMNVEV in the germline V gene (reference sequence). The CDR3 is 16 residues long. V dropped 3 bases and J dropped 0 bases, with 9 bases sitting between them. CDR3 sequence (DNA): TGTGCCAGCAGTTTGCGAGGGAGCTCCTATAATTCACCCCTCCACTTT. Translated: CASSLRGSSYNSPLHF.

This clone showed up just once. J is TRBJ1-5 and V is TRBV2, with 9 bases matching TRBD1. The CDR3 loop spans 15 amino acids. Per the germline V gene, CDR1 is SNHLY and CDR2 is FYNNEI. Trimming cost V 6 bases and J 6 bases; bases outside gene matches: 9. The CDR3 sequence: CASRGTGSSIQPQHF. In nucleotides, the CDR3 is TGTGCCAGCAGAGGGACAGGGAGCAGTATTCAGCCCCAGCATTTT.

The chain recombines TRBV7-9 with TRBJ1-2; D unclear. The CDR3 covers 13 residues. The germline V gene encodes CDR1 SEHNR and CDR2 FQNEAQ (reference sequence). The germline V and J ends were trimmed by 5 bases and 8 bases, with 15 bases remaining between them. The chain's CDR3 is CASSQDPPEGYTF. The CDR3 bases are TGTGCCAGCAGCCAGGACCCGCCTGAGGGCTACACCTTC.

The chain has TRBV13 and TRBJ2-7, with 7 bases fitting TRBD1. Germline trimming cut 5 bases from V and 0 bases from J; bases unmatched to any gene: 7. The germline CDR1 and CDR2 sequences are PRHDT and FYEKMQ (reference sequence). The CDR3 is 15 amino acids. The CDR3 bases are TGTGCCAGCAGCAGGGGACAGTCAAGCTCCTACGAGCAGTACTTC. It encodes CASSRGQSSSYEQYF. The full variable domain, in which reference TRBV13 and TRBJ2-7 provide the parts outside the CDR3, is AAGVIQSPRHLIKEKRETATLKCYPIPRHDTVYWYQQGPGQDPQFLISFYEKMQSDKGSIPDRFSAQQFSDYHSELNMSSLELGDSALYFCASSRGQSSSYEQYFGPGTRLTVT.

The chain is built from TRBV7-6 and TRBJ2-2; TRBD1 or TRBD2 may be the D gene (5 bases each). Germline CDR1 SGHVS, CDR2 FNYEAQ. The length of the CDR3 is 15 residues. V was cut by 4 bases and J by 1 base, with 10 bases left in between. CDR3 sequence (DNA): TGTGCCAGCAGCTCCGGGACGGAGAACACCGGGGAGCTGTTTTTT. Translation: CASSSGTENTGELFF. The full variable domain, rest sourced from reference TRBV7-6 and TRBJ2-2, is GAGVSQSPRYKVTKRGQDVALRCDPISGHVSLYWYRQALGQGPEFLTYFNYEAQQDKSGLPNDRFSAERPEGSISTLTIQRTEQRDSAMYRCASSSGTENTGELFFGEGSRLTVL.

The chain combines TRBV15 with TRBJ1-2; perhaps TRBD1 as D (5 bases). V shed 5 bases and J shed 2 bases, with 12 bases lying between them. The CDR3 totals 14 residues. Germline CDR1 is LNHNV and CDR2 is YYDKDF (reference sequence). CDR3 region: CATSPDSLNYGYTF. As DNA, the CDR3 is TGTGCCACCAGCCCTGACAGTCTAAACTATGGCTACACCTTC.

This clone has a handful of counts. The rearrangement joins TRBV19 to TRBJ1-1; no reliable D call. The ends were cut back, 6 bases at V and 0 bases at J, with 5 bases in the middle. The CDR3 runs 12 residues. CDR1 is LNHDA, CDR2 SQIVND, per germline (reference sequence). CDR3 bases: TGTGCCAGTAGACAGCTGAACACTGAAGCTTTCTTT. It encodes CASRQLNTEAFF.